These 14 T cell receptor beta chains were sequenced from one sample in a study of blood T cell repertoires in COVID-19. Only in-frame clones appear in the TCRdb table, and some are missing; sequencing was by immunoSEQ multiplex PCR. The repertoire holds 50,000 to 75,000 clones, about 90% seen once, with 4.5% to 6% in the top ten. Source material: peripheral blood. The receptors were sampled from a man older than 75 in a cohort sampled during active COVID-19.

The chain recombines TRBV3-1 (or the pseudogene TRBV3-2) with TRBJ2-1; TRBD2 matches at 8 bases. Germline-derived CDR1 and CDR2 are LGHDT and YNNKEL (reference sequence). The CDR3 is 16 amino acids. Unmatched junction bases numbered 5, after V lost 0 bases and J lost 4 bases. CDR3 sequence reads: CASSQERLAIYNEQFF. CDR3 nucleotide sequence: TGTGCCAGCAGCCAAGAAAGACTAGCGATTTACAATGAGCAGTTCTTC.

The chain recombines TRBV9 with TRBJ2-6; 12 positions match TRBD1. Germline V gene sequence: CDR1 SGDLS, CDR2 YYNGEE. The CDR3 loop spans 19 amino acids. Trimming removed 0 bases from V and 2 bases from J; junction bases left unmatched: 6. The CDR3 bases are TGTGCCAGCAGCGTAGATGCGGGACAGGGGGCGACTGGGGCCAACGTCCTGACTTTC. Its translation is CASSVDAGQGATGANVLTF.

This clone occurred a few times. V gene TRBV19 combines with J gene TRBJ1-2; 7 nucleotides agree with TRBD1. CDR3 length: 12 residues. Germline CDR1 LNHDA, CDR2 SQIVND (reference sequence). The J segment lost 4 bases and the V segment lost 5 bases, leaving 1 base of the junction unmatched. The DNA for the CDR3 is TGTGCCAGTAGTGACAGGGTCTATGGCTACACCTTC. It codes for CASSDRVYGYTF.

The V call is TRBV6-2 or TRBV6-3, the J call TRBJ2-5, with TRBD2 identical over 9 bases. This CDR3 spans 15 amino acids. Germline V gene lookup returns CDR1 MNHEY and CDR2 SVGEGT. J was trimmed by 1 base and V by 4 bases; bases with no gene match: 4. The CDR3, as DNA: TGTGCCAGCAGTTCATATAGCGGGGGCCAAGAGACCCAGTACTTC. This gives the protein CASSSYSGGQETQYF.

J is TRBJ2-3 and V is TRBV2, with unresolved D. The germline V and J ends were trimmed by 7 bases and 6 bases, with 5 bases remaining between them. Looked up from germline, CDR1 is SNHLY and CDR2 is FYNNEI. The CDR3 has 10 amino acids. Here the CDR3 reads CASKYDTQYF. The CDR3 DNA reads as TGTGCCAGCAAATATGATACGCAGTATTTT.

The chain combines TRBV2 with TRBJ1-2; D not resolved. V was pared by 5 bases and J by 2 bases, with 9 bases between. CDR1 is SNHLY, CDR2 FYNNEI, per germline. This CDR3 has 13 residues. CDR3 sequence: CASSRTGNYGYTF. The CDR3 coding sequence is TGTGCCAGCAGTCGGACGGGAAACTATGGCTACACCTTC. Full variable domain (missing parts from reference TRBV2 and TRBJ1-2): EPEVTQTPSHQVTQMGQEVILRCVPISNHLYFYWYRQILGQKVEFLVSFYNNEISEKSEIFDDQFSVERPDGSNFTLKIRSTKLEDSAMYFCASSRTGNYGYTFGSGTRLTVV.

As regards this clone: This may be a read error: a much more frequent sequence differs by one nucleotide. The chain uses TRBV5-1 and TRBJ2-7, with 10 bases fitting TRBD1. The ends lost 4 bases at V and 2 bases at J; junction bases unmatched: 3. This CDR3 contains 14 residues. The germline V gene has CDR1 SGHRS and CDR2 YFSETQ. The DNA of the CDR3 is TGCGCCAGCAGCCAGGGACAGGGGACCTACGAGCAGTACTTC. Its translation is CASSQGQGTYEQYF.

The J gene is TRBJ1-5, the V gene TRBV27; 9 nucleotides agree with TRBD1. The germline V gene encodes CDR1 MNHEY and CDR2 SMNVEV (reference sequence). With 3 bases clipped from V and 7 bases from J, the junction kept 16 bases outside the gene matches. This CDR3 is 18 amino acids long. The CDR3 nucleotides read TGTGCCAGCAGTTTTGCACCACCGGGACAGGGAATGGGACAGCCCCAGCATTTT. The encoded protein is CASSFAPPGQGMGQPQHF.

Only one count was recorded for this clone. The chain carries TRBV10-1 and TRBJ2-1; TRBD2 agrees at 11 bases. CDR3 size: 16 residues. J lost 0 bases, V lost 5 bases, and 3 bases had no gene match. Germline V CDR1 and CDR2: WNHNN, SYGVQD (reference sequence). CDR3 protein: CASSPTSGSSYNEQFF. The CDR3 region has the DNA TGCGCCAGCAGTCCTACTAGCGGGAGCTCCTACAATGAGCAGTTCTTC.

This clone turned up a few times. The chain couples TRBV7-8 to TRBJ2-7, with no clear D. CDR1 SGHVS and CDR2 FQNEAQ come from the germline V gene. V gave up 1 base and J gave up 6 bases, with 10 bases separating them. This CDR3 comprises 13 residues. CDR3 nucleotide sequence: TGTGCCAGCAGCTTAGGAGGTTTGTCCGAGCAGTACTTC. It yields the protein CASSLGGLSEQYF. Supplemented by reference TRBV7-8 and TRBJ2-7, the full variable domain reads GAGVSQSPRYKVAKRGQDVALRCDPISGHVSLFWYQQALGQGPEFLTYFQNEAQLDKSGLPSDRFFAERPEGSVSTLKIQRTQQEDSAVYLCASSLGGLSEQYFGPGTRLTVT.

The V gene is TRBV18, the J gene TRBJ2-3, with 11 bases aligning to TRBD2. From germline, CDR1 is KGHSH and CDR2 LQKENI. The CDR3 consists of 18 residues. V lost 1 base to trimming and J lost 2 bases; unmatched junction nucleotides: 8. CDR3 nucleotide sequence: TGTGCCAGCTCACCACTTCCGGCTAGCGGGAGGATCACAGATACGCAGTATTTT. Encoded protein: CASSPLPASGRITDTQYF.

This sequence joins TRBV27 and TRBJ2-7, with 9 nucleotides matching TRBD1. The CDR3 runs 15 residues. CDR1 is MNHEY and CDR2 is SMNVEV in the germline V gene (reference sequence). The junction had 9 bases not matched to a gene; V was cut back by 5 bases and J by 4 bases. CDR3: CASSPIPGQGYEQYF. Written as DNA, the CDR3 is TGTGCCAGCAGTCCCATCCCGGGACAGGGATACGAGCAGTACTTC.

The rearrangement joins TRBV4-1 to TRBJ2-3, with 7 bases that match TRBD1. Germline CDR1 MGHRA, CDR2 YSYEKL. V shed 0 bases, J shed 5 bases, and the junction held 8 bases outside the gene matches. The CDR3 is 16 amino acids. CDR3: CASSQESNRGVDTQYF. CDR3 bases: TGCGCCAGCAGCCAAGAGTCAAACAGGGGAGTAGATACGCAGTATTTT.

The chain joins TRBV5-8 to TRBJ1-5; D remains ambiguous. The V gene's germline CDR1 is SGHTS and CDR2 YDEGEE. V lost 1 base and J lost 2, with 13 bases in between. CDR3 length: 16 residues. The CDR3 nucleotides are TGTGCCAGCAGCTTGATCGGGGATTGGGGCAATCAGCCCCAGCATTTT. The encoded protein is CASSLIGDWGNQPQHF.